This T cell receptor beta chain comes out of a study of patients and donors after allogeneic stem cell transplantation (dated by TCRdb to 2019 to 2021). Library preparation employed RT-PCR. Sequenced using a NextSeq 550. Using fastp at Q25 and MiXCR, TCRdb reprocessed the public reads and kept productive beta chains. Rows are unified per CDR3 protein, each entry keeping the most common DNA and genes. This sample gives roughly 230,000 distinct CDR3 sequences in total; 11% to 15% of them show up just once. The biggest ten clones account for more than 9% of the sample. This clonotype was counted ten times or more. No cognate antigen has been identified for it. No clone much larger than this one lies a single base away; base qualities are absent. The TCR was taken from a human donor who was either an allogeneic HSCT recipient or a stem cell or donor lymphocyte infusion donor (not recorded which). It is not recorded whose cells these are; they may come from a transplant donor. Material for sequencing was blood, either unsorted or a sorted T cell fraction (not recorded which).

The nucleotide sequence is given as TGTGCCAGCAGGGATGCTCCAGCCTACGAGCAGTACTTC. Its product reads: CASRDAPAYEQYF. The chain employs TRBV6-6 and TRBJ2-7; the D gene remains uncertain. The CDR3 goes from the cysteine to the phenylalanine over 13 residues. The only DNA kept is the CDR3, 39 bases in frame from the first base. The junction shows trimming of 6 bases on V and 2 bases on J, plus 11 bases between the germline ends. Looking up the germline V gene (reference sequence) yields CDR1 MNHNY and CDR2 SVGAGI.